This T cell receptor (beta chain) was profiled in a study of CD8+CD57+ T cells in acquired aplastic anemia. The use of genomic DNA as template underpinned the TCR beta VDJ and CDR3 profiling. TCRdb analysed the reads with MiXCR anew, one entry per CDR3 protein. The sample has approximately 260,000 distinct CDR3 sequences, approximately 82% seen once. The CDR3 spans 11 residues. Germline V gene sequence: CDR1 DFQATT, CDR2 SNEGSKA (reference sequence). V dropped 6 bases and J dropped 6 bases, with 10 bases sitting between them. The authors sequenced patients whose flow cytometry had shown CD8+CD57+ cell expansion.

The sample taken for sequencing was sorted CD4+, CD8+, or CD8+CD57+ T cells (not recorded which) from PBMCs. V is TRBV20-1 and J is TRBJ2-3; D is uncertain. The origin of this receptor is a human donor with aplastic anemia. The CDR3 reads CSALSSDTQYF. The DNA for the CDR3 is TGCAGTGCCTTATCTTCGGATACGCAGTATTTT.